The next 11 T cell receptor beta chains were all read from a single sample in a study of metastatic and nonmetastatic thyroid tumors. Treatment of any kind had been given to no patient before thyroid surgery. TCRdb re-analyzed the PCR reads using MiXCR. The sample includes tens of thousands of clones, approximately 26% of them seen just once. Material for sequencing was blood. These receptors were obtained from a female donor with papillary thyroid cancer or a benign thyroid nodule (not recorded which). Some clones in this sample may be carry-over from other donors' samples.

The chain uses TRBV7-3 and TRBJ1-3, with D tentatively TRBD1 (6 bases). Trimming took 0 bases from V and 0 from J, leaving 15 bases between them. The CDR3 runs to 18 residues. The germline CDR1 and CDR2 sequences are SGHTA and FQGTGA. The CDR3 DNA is TGTGCCAGCAGCTTAACCTCACAGGGCCCCCGCTCTGGAAACACCATATATTTT. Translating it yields CASSLTSQGPRSGNTIYF.

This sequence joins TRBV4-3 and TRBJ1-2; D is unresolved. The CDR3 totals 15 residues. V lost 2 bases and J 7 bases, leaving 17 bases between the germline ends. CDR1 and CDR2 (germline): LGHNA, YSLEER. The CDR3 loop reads CASSQYPTASRGYTF. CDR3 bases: TGCGCCAGCAGCCAATATCCTACCGCGTCGCGTGGCTACACCTTC.

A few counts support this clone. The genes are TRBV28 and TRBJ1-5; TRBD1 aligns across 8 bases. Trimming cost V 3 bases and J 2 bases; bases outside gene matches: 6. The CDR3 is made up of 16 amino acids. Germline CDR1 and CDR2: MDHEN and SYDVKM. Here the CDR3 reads CASSLGSGGGNQPQHF. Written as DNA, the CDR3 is TGTGCCAGCAGTTTGGGGTCAGGGGGCGGCAATCAGCCCCAGCATTTT. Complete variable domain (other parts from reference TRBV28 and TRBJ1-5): DVKVTQSSRYLVKRTGEKVFLECVQDMDHENMFWYRQDPGLGLRLIYFSYDVKMKEKGDIPEGYSVSREKKERFSLILESASTNQTSMYLCASSLGSGGGNQPQHFGDGTRLSIL.

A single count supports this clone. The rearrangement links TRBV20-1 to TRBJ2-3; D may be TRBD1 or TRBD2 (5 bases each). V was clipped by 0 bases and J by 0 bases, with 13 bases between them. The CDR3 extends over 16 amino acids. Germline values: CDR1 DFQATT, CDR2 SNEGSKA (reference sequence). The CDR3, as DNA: TGCAGTGCTAGAGACCCGGGACGGCGAAGCACAGATACGCAGTATTTT. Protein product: CSARDPGRRSTDTQYF.

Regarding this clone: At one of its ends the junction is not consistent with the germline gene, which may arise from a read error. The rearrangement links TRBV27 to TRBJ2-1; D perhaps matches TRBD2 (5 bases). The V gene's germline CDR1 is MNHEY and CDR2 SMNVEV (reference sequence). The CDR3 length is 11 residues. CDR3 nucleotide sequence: TGTGCCAGCAGTTTCCGTGGGGAGCATTTCTTC. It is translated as CASSFRGEHFF.

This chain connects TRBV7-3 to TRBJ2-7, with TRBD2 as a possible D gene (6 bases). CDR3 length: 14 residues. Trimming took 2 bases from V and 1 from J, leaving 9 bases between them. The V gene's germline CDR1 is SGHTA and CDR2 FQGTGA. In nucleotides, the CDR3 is TGTGCCAGCAGCTTAGCGGGGTATTCCTACGAGCAGTACTTC. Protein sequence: CASSLAGYSYEQYF.

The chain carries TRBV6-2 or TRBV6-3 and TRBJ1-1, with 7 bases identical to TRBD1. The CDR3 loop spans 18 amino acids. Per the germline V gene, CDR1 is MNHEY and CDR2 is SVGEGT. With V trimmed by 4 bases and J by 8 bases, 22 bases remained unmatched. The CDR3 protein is CASSSDRCHAGQNKEAFF. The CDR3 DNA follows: TGTGCCAGCAGTTCGGACAGGTGTCACGCTGGGCAAAACAAAGAAGCTTTCTTT.

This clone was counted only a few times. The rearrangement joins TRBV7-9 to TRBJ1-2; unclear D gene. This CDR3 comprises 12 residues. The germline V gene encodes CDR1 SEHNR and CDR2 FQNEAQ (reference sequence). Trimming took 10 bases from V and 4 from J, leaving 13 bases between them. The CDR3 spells CANRLKSYGYTF. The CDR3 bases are TGTGCCAACAGACTAAAGTCCTATGGCTACACCTTC.

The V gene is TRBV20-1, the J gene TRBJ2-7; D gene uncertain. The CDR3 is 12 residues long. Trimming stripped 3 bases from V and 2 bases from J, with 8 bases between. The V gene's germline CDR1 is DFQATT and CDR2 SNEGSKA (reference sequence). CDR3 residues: CSASVQTYEQYF. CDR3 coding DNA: TGCAGTGCTAGCGTCCAGACCTACGAGCAGTACTTC.

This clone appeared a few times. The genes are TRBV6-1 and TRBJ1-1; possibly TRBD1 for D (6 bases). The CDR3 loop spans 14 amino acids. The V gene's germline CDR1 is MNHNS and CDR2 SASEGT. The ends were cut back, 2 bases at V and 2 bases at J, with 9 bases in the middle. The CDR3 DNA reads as TGTGCCAGCAGTGAAAGGGGGGGCAACACTGAAGCTTTCTTT. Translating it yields CASSERGGNTEAFF.

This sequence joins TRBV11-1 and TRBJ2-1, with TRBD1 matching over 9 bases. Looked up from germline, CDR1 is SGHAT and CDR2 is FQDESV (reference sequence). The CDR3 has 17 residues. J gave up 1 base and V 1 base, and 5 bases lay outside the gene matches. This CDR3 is CASSLGTGENSYNEQFF. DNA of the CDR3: TGTGCCAGCAGCTTAGGGACAGGGGAGAATTCCTACAATGAGCAGTTCTTC.